This T cell receptor beta chain was sequenced during a study of molecular identifiers for immune sequencing clone quantification. Study in general: In replicates, RNA taken from approximately 20,000 or 98,000 naive CD8 cells was divided five ways, and four portions underwent sequencing. Whole-study results and caveats: The study reportedly detected spiked Jurkat TCR RNA from one cell among some 1 million naive cells. The study found clones above 20 RNA copies held over 98% of effector molecules and under 1% in naive cells.

This CDR3 has 14 amino acids. Per the germline V gene, CDR1 is MGHRA and CDR2 is YSYEKL. With V trimmed by 2 bases and J by 9 bases, 2 bases remained unmatched. With listed TCR primers and previously described methods, bulk TCR libraries were prepared. TCRdb re-called the PCR reads with MiXCR, one entry per CDR3 protein. The sample has about 640,000 distinct CDR3 sequences, just under 20% seen once. In this sample, this clonotype turned up a few times. Antigen unknown. The clonotype originates from a human donor in good health. Some libraries in this study had Jurkat cell RNA spiked in. Sequencing input: naive CD8+ T cells from blood, with Jurkat cell RNA spiked in. Sample subset: FACS-sorted CD8+CD4-CCR7+CD45RA+ naive T cells. V gene TRBV4-1 combines with J gene TRBJ2-1; 12 bases match TRBD2. CDR3 coding DNA: TGCGCCAGCAGCCAACCGACTAGCGGGGGTGAGCAGTTCTTC. Translating gives CASSQPTSGGEQFF.